The TCR beta chain under discussion was sequenced for a study of T cells after yellow fever vaccination (dated by TCRdb to about 2019). A note on the overall study: The SMART-Seq v4 Ultra Low Input RNA kit was used to prepare libraries from fractions with low cell numbers. To follow T-cell clones before and after both primary and booster YFV17D yellow fever vaccination, bulk TCR alpha and beta repertoires underwent longitudinal sequencing. Two healthy male donors made up the cohort, one aged 18 to 29 years and the other aged 30 to 39 years. Blood was collected at multiple timepoints before and after primary and secondary immunization, and bulk PBMC replicates and cell subsets were isolated.

The germline V gene sets CDR1 to SGHVS and CDR2 to FNYEAQ. The CDR3, from cysteine to phenylalanine, totals 14 residues. The CDR3 DNA has 42 bases and is translated from base 1. Relative to germline, V is missing 5 bases and J is missing 0 bases, with 2 bases of the junction outside any gene match. This clonotype was seen only a few times. This clone's antigen is unknown. Per-base quality was not reported, and no clone a single base away is much larger than it. Results the study describes overall, beyond this receptor: The secondary T-cell response was weaker than the primary response but faster, peaking on day 5 instead of day 15. The study included only two donors, which limits how far the findings can be generalized. FACS-sorted repertoires could contain abundant contaminating clonotypes from the bulk population, so computational filtering was required. After the booster, most clones that had expanded after primary vaccination were detected again (roughly 96% of CD4 and roughly 86% of CD8), suggesting broad maintenance of memory. A small share of clonotypes was detected in both CD4 and CD8 compartments, with the overlap likely arising from convergent recombination.

The sample's treatment or condition, from its label and the paper: live attenuated yellow fever vaccine strain. PBMCs were isolated from peripheral blood using a standard Ficoll-Paque protocol. Dynabeads CD4 and CD8 positive selection kits were used to isolate the CD4 and CD8 T-cell fractions. TriZol was used to extract RNA from bulk PBMCs, CD4 and CD8 fractions, and dextramer-positive and dextramer-negative fractions. Synthesis of TCR cDNA relied on 5'RACE template switching, a step that introduced a universal primer site along with unique molecular identifiers. Priming of cDNA synthesis was performed from both the TCR alpha and TCR beta constant segments. Libraries were amplified in two PCR steps, with sample barcodes and sequencing adapters added in the second step. Sequencing of libraries was performed on Illumina HiSeq 2500 (2x100 bp) or NovaSeq (2x150 bp). Regarding the original processing steps: MIGEC was used to demultiplex reads and collapse the reads into UMI consensus sequences, and MiXCR was used for V(D)J alignment. Using edgeR on replicate PBMC samples, clonotypes were called vaccine-responding if FDR was below 0.01 and the log2 fold change was above 5 up to day 15. CD4 or CD8 identity was assigned to each bulk clonotype according to whether the clonotype was present at higher abundance in the sequenced CD4 repertoire or the sequenced CD8 repertoire. TCRdb trimmed the raw reads at Q25, called clones with MiXCR and kept productive beta chains. A single entry per CDR3 protein holds the most common genes and DNA from its merged rows. TCRdb, not the authors, supplied the V and J calls. The sample table shows 78,000 or so distinct CDR3 sequences, and more than 5.5% are seen once. Of the sample, approximately 30% falls within the top ten clones.

The sample in question was CD8+ T cells sorted from PBMCs, obtained around 10 days after the first yellow fever vaccination. The clonotype originates from a young man who received the YFV17D yellow fever vaccine. Recombination linked TRBV7-6 to TRBJ2-7, with 9 junctional bases fitting TRBD2. This receptor has the CDR3 CASSPGLASYEQYF. The DNA sequence is given as TGTGCCAGCAGCCCGGGACTAGCCTCCTACGAGCAGTACTTC.